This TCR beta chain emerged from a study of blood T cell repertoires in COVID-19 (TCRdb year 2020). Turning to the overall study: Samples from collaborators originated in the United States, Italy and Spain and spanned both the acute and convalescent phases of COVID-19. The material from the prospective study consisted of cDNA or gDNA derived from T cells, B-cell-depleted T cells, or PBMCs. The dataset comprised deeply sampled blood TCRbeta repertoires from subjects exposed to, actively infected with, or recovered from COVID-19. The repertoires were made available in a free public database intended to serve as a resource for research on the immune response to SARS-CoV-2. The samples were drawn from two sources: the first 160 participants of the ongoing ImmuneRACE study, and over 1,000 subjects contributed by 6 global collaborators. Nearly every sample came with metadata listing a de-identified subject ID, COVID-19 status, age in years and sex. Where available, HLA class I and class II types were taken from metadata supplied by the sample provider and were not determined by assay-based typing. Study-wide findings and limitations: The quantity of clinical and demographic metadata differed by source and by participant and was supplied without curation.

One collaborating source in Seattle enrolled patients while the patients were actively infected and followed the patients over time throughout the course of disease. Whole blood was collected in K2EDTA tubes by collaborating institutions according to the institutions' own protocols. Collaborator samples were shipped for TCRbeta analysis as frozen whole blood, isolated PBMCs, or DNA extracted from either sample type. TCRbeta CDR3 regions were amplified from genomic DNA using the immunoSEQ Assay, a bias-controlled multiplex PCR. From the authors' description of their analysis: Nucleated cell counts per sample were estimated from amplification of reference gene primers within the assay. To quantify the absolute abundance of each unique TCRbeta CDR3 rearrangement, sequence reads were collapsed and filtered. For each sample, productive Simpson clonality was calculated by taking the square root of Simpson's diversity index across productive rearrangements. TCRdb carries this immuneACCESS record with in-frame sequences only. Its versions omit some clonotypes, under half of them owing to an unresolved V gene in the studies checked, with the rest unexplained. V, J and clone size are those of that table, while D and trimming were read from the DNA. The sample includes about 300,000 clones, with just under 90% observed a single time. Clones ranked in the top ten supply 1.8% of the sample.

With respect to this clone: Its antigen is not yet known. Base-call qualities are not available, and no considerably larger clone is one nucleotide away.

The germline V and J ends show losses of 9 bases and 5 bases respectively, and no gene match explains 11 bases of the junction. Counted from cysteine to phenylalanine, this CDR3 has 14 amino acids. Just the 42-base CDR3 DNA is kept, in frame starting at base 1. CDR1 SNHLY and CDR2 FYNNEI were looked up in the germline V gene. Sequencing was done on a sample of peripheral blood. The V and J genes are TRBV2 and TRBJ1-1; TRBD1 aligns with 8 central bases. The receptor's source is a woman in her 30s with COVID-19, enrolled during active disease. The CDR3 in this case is CARGQTGGRTEAFF. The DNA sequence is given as TGTGCCAGAGGCCAAACAGGGGGGCGAACTGAAGCTTTCTTT.